These 16 T cell receptor beta chains came from one sample sequenced in a study of Graves' ophthalmopathy and Graves' hyperthyroidism. Amplified material comprised TCR beta CDR3 regions derived from RNA transcripts. The first round was an RT-PCR with HTBI primers, and the second round was a multiplex PCR. TCRdb called the multiplex PCR reads again in MiXCR, with one record for every CDR3 protein. The repertoire holds over a million distinct CDR3 sequences, with about two fifths as singletons. Material for sequencing was peripheral blood or thyroid tissue (not recorded which). These receptors all come from an adult man with Graves' hyperthyroidism.

This clonotype appeared many times. The chain has TRBV10-3 and TRBJ2-5, with D maybe TRBD1 (6 bases). CDR3 length: 13 residues. Germline lookup yields CDR1 ENHRY and CDR2 SYGVKD. Trimming shortened V by 6 bases and J by 2 bases, and 10 bases separated the two germline ends. The CDR3 sequence: CAIRGGQQETQYF. The CDR3 nucleotides read TGTGCCATCAGGGGTGGACAGCAAGAGACCCAGTACTTC.

V is TRBV11-2 and J is TRBJ2-5; D is possibly TRBD1 or TRBD2 (7 bases each). The germline gives CDR1 SGHAT, CDR2 FQNNGV. Trimming took off 2 bases at V and 2 bases at J, with 18 bases between the two ends. The CDR3 runs to 17 residues. The CDR3 sequence: CASSLIFQGGHQETQYF. As DNA, the CDR3 is TGTGCCAGCAGCTTAATCTTCCAGGGGGGGCATCAAGAGACCCAGTACTTC.

Many counts were recorded for this clonotype. The gene calls are TRBV25-1 and TRBJ1-6; D gene unclear. CDR1 and CDR2 from the germline V gene are MGHDK and SYGVNS. V was pared by 7 bases and J by 7 bases, with 11 bases between. The CDR3 is 13 amino acids. CDR3 sequence: CASMLGGNSPLHF. The CDR3 nucleotides are TGTGCCAGCATGCTTGGAGGGAATTCACCCCTCCACTTT.

This clonotype appeared many times. The CDR3 spells CASSGQGVTGELFF. CDR3 nucleotides: TGTGCCAGCAGTGGCCAGGGGGTCACCGGGGAGCTGTTTTTT. The V call is TRBV6-1, the J call TRBJ2-2; TRBD1 matches at 7 bases. This CDR3 contains 14 residues. The ends lost 4 bases at V and 4 bases at J; junction bases unmatched: 3. Germline V gives CDR1 MNHNS, CDR2 SASEGT.

Many counts were recorded for this clonotype. The rearrangement links TRBV19 to TRBJ2-7; maybe TRBD2 (6 bases). There are 12 residues in the CDR3. Germline assignment: CDR1 LNHDA and CDR2 SQIVND (reference sequence). V lost 8 bases, J lost 4 bases, and 12 bases lay in between. In DNA form, the CDR3 reads TGTGCCAGTGGGGGGATGGGTTACGAGCAGTACTTC. It yields the protein CASGGMGYEQYF.

This clonotype was detected many times. DNA for the CDR3: TGTGCCAGCAGCGTACAGGGAGTCGGTGAAAAACTGTTTTTT. This translates into CASSVQGVGEKLFF. The chain is built from TRBV9 and TRBJ1-4; TRBD1 might be the D (5 bases). Germline lookup yields CDR1 SGDLS and CDR2 YYNGEE. The V gene lost 1 base and the J gene lost 7 bases, with 11 bases spanning the gap. CDR3 length: 14 residues.

The V and J genes are TRBV7-3 and TRBJ1-4; D not certain. The CDR3 has 13 amino acids. Looked up from germline, CDR1 is SGHTA and CDR2 is FQGTGA. V was pared by 3 bases and J by 2 bases, with 4 bases between. The DNA for the CDR3 is TGTGCCAGCAGCTTCCGGACTAATGAAAAACTGTTTTTT. Residues: CASSFRTNEKLFF.

The chain uses TRBV7-9 and TRBJ2-7, with 7 bases identical to TRBD2. The CDR3 has 15 amino acids. CDR1 and CDR2 from the germline V gene are SEHNR and FQNEAQ (reference sequence). With 5 bases clipped from V and 3 bases from J, the junction kept 10 bases outside the gene matches. CDR3 protein: CASSHGRASGYEQYF. The CDR3, as DNA: TGTGCCAGCAGCCACGGTCGGGCTAGCGGCTACGAGCAGTACTTC.

The chain carries TRBV25-1 and TRBJ2-7; 13 nucleotides line up with TRBD2. Germline loops: CDR1 MGHDK, CDR2 SYGVNS. The CDR3 covers 16 residues. V lost 4 bases and J lost 7; bases outside the gene matches: 10. The chain's CDR3 is CASSASSGLAGWEQYF. The CDR3 nucleotides are TGTGCCAGCAGTGCTAGCTCGGGACTAGCGGGATGGGAGCAGTACTTC.

The chain uses TRBV20-1 and TRBJ1-2, with D possibly TRBD1 on 5 matching bases. V was trimmed by 1 base and J by 0 bases, leaving 15 bases between them. CDR1 and CDR2 from the germline V gene are DFQATT and SNEGSKA (reference sequence). The CDR3 spans 16 residues. CDR3 nucleotides: TGCAGTGCTAGAGTACTTCTGAGGGGTTCTAACTATGGCTACACCTTC. This sequence encodes CSARVLLRGSNYGYTF.

The table lists this clonotype with a few counts. The rearrangement joins TRBV5-4 to TRBJ2-7; D is perhaps TRBD1 or TRBD2 (7 bases each). The CDR3 contains 15 residues. V lost 0 bases and J 5 bases, leaving 15 bases between the germline ends. CDR1 and CDR2 (germline): SGHNT, YYREEE (reference sequence). The chain's CDR3 is CASSLAGRGTDEQYF. The CDR3 DNA reads as TGTGCCAGCAGCTTGGCCGGGCGGGGGACAGACGAGCAGTACTTC.

This clonotype was found a few times. The chain uses TRBV6-5 and TRBJ1-4, with 7 bases aligning to TRBD1. V was clipped by 10 bases and J by 6 bases; unmatched bases: 5. This CDR3 is 12 amino acids long. Germline V gene lookup returns CDR1 MNHEY and CDR2 SVGAGI. CDR3 coding DNA: TGTGCCACCGGGACAGCTGATGAAAAACTGTTTTTT. It is translated as CATGTADEKLFF.

This clonotype was observed once. V is TRBV2 and J is TRBJ1-2; possible D gene TRBD1, 5 bases. Germline CDR1 SNHLY, CDR2 FYNNEI. V was cut by 5 bases and J by 4 bases, with 11 bases left in between. The CDR3 has 13 amino acids. The chain's CDR3 is CASSLGHLYGYTF. The CDR3 nucleotides read TGTGCCAGCAGTTTAGGACACCTCTATGGCTACACCTTC.

The table lists this clonotype with many counts. The V call is TRBV7-2, the J call TRBJ2-7; TRBD1 is a possible D gene (7 bases). V was clipped by 4 bases and J by 3 bases, with 13 bases between them. The CDR3 sequence is 14 residues long. CDR1 is SGHTA, CDR2 FQGNSA, per germline. The CDR3 reads CASSSQGTGYEQYF. In nucleotides, the CDR3 is TGTGCCAGCAGCTCACAGGGGACTGGCTACGAGCAGTACTTC.

In the case of this clonotype: Given a much more abundant clone one base away, this may be a read error. CDR3 in DNA: TGTGCCATCAGTGATCCGAGCGGGGGGGCTCGGGCGTACTTC. Amino acid sequence: CAISDPSGGARAYF. The J gene is TRBJ2-7, the V gene TRBV10-3; 10 bases fit TRBD2. Looked up from germline, CDR1 is ENHRY and CDR2 is SYGVKD. This CDR3 spans 14 amino acids. V gave up 3 bases and J gave up 12 bases; unmatched junction bases: 11.

Details on this clonotype: One base away lies a much larger clone, so this may be a sequencing read error. The rearrangement links TRBV7-3 to TRBJ1-4; D remains ambiguous. Germline V gene data show CDR1 as SGHTA and CDR2 as FQGTGA. The CDR3 consists of 13 residues. This chain's CDR3 is CASSAGPNEKRFF. The CDR3 DNA is TGTGCCAGCAGCGCCGGGCCTAATGAAAAACGGTTTTTT.